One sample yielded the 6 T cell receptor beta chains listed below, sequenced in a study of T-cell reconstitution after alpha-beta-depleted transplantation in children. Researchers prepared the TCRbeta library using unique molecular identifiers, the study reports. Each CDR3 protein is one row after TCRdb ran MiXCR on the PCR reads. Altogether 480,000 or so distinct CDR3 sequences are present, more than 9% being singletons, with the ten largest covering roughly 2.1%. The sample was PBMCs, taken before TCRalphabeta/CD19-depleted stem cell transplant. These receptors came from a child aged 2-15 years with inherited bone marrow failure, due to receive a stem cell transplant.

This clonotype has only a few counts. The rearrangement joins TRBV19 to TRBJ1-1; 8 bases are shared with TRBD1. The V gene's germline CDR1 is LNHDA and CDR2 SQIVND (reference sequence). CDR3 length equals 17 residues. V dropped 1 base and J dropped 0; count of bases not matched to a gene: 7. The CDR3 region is CASSIGGTGIMNTEAFF. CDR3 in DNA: TGTGCCAGTAGTATAGGCGGGACAGGCATCATGAACACTGAAGCTTTCTTT.

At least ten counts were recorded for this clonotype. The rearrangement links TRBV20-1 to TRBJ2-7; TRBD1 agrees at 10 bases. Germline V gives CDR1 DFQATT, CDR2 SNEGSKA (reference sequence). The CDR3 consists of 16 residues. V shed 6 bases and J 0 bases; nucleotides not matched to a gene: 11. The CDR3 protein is CSAGGTGDLSSYEQYF. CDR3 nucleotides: TGCAGTGCAGGAGGGACAGGGGACCTATCCTCCTACGAGCAGTACTTC.

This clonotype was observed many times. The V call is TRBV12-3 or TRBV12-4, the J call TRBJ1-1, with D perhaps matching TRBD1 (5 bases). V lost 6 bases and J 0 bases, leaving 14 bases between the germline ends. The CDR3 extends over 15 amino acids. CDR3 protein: CASRRLGTVNTEAFF. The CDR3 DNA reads TGTGCCAGCAGGCGCCTCGGGACGGTGAACACTGAAGCTTTCTTT.

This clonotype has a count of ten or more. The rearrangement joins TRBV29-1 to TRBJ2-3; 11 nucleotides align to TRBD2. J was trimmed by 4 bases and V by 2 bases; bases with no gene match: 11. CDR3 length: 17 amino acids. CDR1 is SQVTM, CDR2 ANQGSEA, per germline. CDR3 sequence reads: CSVEQPLAGVVADTQYF. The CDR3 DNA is TGCAGCGTTGAACAGCCACTAGCGGGAGTTGTAGCAGATACGCAGTATTTT.

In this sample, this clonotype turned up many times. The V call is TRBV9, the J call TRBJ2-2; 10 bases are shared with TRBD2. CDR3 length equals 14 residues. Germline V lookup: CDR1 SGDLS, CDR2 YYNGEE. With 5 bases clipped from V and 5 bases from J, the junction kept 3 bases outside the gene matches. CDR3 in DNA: TGTGCCAGCAGTGGACTAGCGGCTACCGGGGAGCTGTTTTTT. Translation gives CASSGLAATGELFF.

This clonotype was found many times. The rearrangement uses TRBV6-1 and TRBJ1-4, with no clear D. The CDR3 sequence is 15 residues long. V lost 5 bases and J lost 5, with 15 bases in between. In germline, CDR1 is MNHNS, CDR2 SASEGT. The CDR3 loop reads CASSLAGFGNEKLFF. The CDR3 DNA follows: TGTGCCAGCAGTCTTGCGGGGTTCGGGAATGAAAAACTGTTTTTT.